This entry lists 29 T cell receptor beta chains sequenced from one sample in a study of T cell responses to AZD1222 COVID-19 vaccine. Profiled with immunoSEQ multiplex PCR; TCRdb holds only in-frame clones, not every one. The table includes 150,000 to 200,000 clones, approximately 90% detected once. The specimen was peripheral blood, collected 28 days after the second AZD1222 dose. These TCRs come from an adult who received the AZD1222 COVID-19 vaccine.

The V and J genes are TRBV24-1 and TRBJ2-1; the match to TRBD1 covers 10 bases. The V gene end was trimmed by 4 bases and the J gene end by 5 bases; junction bases not matched to a gene: 4. The CDR3 runs to 15 residues. Per germline, CDR1 KGHDR and CDR2 SFDVKD. In nucleotides, the CDR3 is TGTGCCACCAGTGACGCCGGGACAGGGGACAATGAGCAGTTCTTC. This translates into CATSDAGTGDNEQFF.

This chain links TRBV29-1 with TRBJ2-7; possible D gene TRBD2, 6 bases. The V gene lost 7 bases and the J gene lost 1 base, with 8 bases spanning the gap. The CDR3 consists of 11 residues. Per the germline V gene, CDR1 is SQVTM and CDR2 is ANQGSEA. This chain's CDR3 is CSAGTSYEQYF. As DNA, the CDR3 is TGCAGCGCGGGGACTTCCTACGAGCAGTACTTC.

The chain is built from TRBV6-5 and TRBJ2-1, with D unclear. Germline-derived CDR1 and CDR2 are MNHEY and SVGAGI. Trimming cost V 0 bases and J 4 bases, with 10 bases left between them. The CDR3 loop spans 15 amino acids. The CDR3 spells CASSYSQSPYNEQFF. The CDR3 DNA follows: TGTGCCAGCAGTTACTCACAATCCCCGTACAATGAGCAGTTCTTC.

V and J are TRBV5-1 and TRBJ2-7, with D perhaps TRBD1 or TRBD2 (7 bases each). CDR1 SGHRS and CDR2 YFSETQ come from the germline V gene. The CDR3 is made up of 15 amino acids. The V end lost 4 bases, the J end lost 0 bases, and 14 bases lay between the germline ends. The CDR3 loop is CASSPQGGSSYEQYF. The DNA for the CDR3 is TGCGCCAGCAGCCCTCAGGGGGGGAGCTCCTACGAGCAGTACTTC.

The CDR3 DNA is TGTGCCAGCAGCTTAGATAACGGATCAGCCTACGAGCAGTACTTC. Translating gives CASSLDNGSAYEQYF. The chain links TRBV11-2 to TRBJ2-7, with D hard to call. CDR3 length: 15 residues. Trimming stripped 0 bases from V and 2 bases from J, with 11 bases between. The germline gives CDR1 SGHAT, CDR2 FQNNGV.

V and J are TRBV13 and TRBJ2-1; a possible D gene is TRBD2 (6 bases). CDR3 length equals 16 residues. The germline V gene has CDR1 PRHDT and CDR2 FYEKMQ (reference sequence). The V and J ends lost 7 bases and 4 bases respectively, with 20 bases between them. CDR3 protein: CASTLGSGRSYNEQFF. For the CDR3, the DNA is TGTGCCAGCACTCTAGGGAGCGGGCGTTCTTACAATGAGCAGTTCTTC.

The V gene is TRBV12-3 or TRBV12-4, the J gene TRBJ2-1, with a possible D match to TRBD2 (5 bases). V was cut by 6 bases and J by 4 bases, with 7 bases left in between. The CDR3 runs 12 residues. CDR3 coding DNA: TGTGCCAGCAGCCCGGGGTACAATGAGCAGTTCTTC. Translated, it gives CASSPGYNEQFF.

This clone has only one observation. The chain carries TRBV28 and TRBJ1-5; maybe TRBD1 (5 bases). The V gene's germline CDR1 is MDHEN and CDR2 SYDVKM. Trimming pared 8 bases from V and 2 bases from J, leaving 16 bases between. The CDR3 spans 15 residues. The CDR3 DNA is TGTGCCAGCTTTCCGGGGGGGGGACGCAATCAGCCCCAGCATTTT. Translating gives CASFPGGGRNQPQHF. Full variable domain (missing parts from reference TRBV28 and TRBJ1-5): DVKVTQSSRYLVKRTGEKVFLECVQDMDHENMFWYRQDPGLGLRLIYFSYDVKMKEKGDIPEGYSVSREKKERFSLILESASTNQTSMYLCASFPGGGRNQPQHFGDGTRLSIL.

This rearrangement joins TRBV5-1 to TRBJ2-7; possible D gene TRBD2, 7 bases. The CDR3 has 14 amino acids. Between the trimmed V and J ends, which lost 7 bases and 2 bases, there was a span of 16 bases. CDR1 and CDR2 (germline): SGHRS, YFSETQ. Written as DNA, the CDR3 is TGCGCCAGCCGCAACGAGGGGGGGACCTACGAGCAGTACTTC. Translation gives CASRNEGGTYEQYF.

V gene TRBV6-2 or TRBV6-3 combines with J gene TRBJ1-4; tentative D call: TRBD1 (5 bases). V was pared by 0 bases and J by 3 bases, with 8 bases between. CDR1 and CDR2 from the germline V gene are MNHEY and SVGEGT. CDR3 length: 15 amino acids. The CDR3, as DNA: TGTGCCAGCAGTTACTCGAGGGGCTCTAATGAAAAACTGTTTTTT. It yields the protein CASSYSRGSNEKLFF.

This clone was recorded once. The genes are TRBV18 and TRBJ1-1, with 8 nucleotides matching TRBD1. With 4 bases clipped from V and 4 bases from J, the junction kept 11 bases outside the gene matches. The CDR3 length is 16 residues. CDR1 KGHSH and CDR2 LQKENI come from the germline V gene. In nucleotides, the CDR3 is TGTGCCAGCTCACTGGACAGGGTAAGGTTCGGCACTGAAGCTTTCTTT. This codes for CASSLDRVRFGTEAFF.

The V gene is TRBV3-1 (or the pseudogene TRBV3-2), the J gene TRBJ2-1; TRBD2 is a possible D gene (6 bases). This CDR3 contains 16 residues. The V gene's germline CDR1 is LGHDT and CDR2 YNNKEL (reference sequence). V was pared by 1 base and J by 0 bases, with 10 bases between. In DNA form, the CDR3 reads TGTGCCAGCAGCCAAGGAGCCGGGAGCTCCTACAATGAGCAGTTCTTC. Its translation is CASSQGAGSSYNEQFF.

In nucleotides, the CDR3 is TGTGCCAGCACCTCGCTTCACAGAGGAGACACTGAAGCTTTCTTT. It specifies CASTSLHRGDTEAFF. The chain uses TRBV6-6 and TRBJ1-1; D remains ambiguous. The CDR3 extends over 15 amino acids. Germline assignment: CDR1 MNHNY and CDR2 SVGAGI (reference sequence). The V and J ends lost 7 bases and 3 bases respectively, with 18 bases between them.

The chain recombines TRBV19 with TRBJ1-1; unclear D gene. V dropped 3 bases and J dropped 1 base, with 12 bases sitting between them. Germline V gives CDR1 LNHDA, CDR2 SQIVND (reference sequence). The CDR3 extends over 15 amino acids. This chain's CDR3 is CASSMWRKENTEAFF. The CDR3 DNA reads TGTGCCAGTAGTATGTGGAGGAAAGAGAACACTGAAGCTTTCTTT.

Only one count was recorded for this clone. The chain is built from TRBV4-3 and TRBJ2-2; TRBD1 matches 11 bases. Germline loops: CDR1 LGHNA, CDR2 YSLEER. Trimming at V came to 4 bases and at J to 5 bases, leaving 6 bases not matched to a gene. The CDR3 extends over 16 amino acids. The CDR3 bases are TGCGCCAGCAGCCGTTCCGGGACAGGGGGTACCGGGGAGCTGTTTTTT. Its protein product is CASSRSGTGGTGELFF.

The rearrangement links TRBV9 to TRBJ2-7; 11 bases match TRBD2. Germline loops: CDR1 SGDLS, CDR2 YYNGEE. J lost 2 bases, V lost 4 bases, and 11 bases had no gene match. This CDR3 contains 17 residues. The CDR3 region has the DNA TGTGCCAGCAGCCGAGGGACTAGCGGTCCGATTCCCTACGAGCAGTACTTC. Translating it yields CASSRGTSGPIPYEQYF.

This clone came up a few times. J is TRBJ1-2 and V is TRBV5-1; TRBD1 aligns across 7 bases. The CDR3 length is 15 residues. Germline-derived CDR1 and CDR2 are SGHRS and YFSETQ. The ends lost 4 bases at V and 4 bases at J; junction bases unmatched: 10. In DNA, the CDR3 is TGCGCCAGCAGCCCGGCGGGACAGCAATCCTATGGCTACACCTTC. It encodes CASSPAGQQSYGYTF.

The chain is built from TRBV6-2 or TRBV6-3 and TRBJ2-5, with no clear D. Germline-derived CDR1 and CDR2 are MNHEY and SVGEGT. The CDR3 length is 11 residues. V gave up 6 bases and J gave up 1 base, with 3 bases separating them. CDR3 nucleotides: TGTGCCAGCAGCACCCAAGAGACCCAGTACTTC. Its translation is CASSTQETQYF.

This clone was recorded only once. The rearrangement joins TRBV28 to TRBJ1-5; D unresolved. Germline-derived CDR1 and CDR2 are MDHEN and SYDVKM. The CDR3 covers 12 residues. V lost 3 bases, J lost 7 bases, and 7 bases lay in between. The CDR3 nucleotides read TGTGCCAGCAGTTTTTTCCGGCAGCCCCAGCATTTT. Encoded protein: CASSFFRQPQHF.

This chain connects TRBV5-1 to TRBJ1-4; 10 nucleotides match TRBD1. The CDR3 has 15 residues. V gave up 0 bases and J gave up 7 bases; unmatched junction bases: 3. Germline lookup yields CDR1 SGHRS and CDR2 YFSETQ. The CDR3 DNA reads as TGCGCCAGCAGCTTGGGGGACAGGGGAGCTGAAAAACTGTTTTTT. Its protein product is CASSLGDRGAEKLFF.

The chain is built from TRBV6-5 and TRBJ2-5; 13 bases map to TRBD2. Germline V gene sequence: CDR1 MNHEY, CDR2 SVGAGI. The CDR3 spans 16 residues. V shed 4 bases and J 5 bases; nucleotides not matched to a gene: 7. The CDR3 here is CASSSRTSGSRETQYF. The CDR3 DNA sequence: TGTGCCAGCAGTTCAAGGACTAGCGGGAGTCGGGAGACCCAGTACTTC.

CDR3 coding DNA: TGTGCCAGTAGTATCGGAGGGGGGCACGGCAATCAGCCCCAGCATTTT. This translates into CASSIGGGHGNQPQHF. The chain carries TRBV19 and TRBJ1-5, with a possible D match to TRBD1 (6 bases). CDR1 is LNHDA, CDR2 SQIVND, per germline (reference sequence). The CDR3 spans 16 residues. With 3 bases removed from V and 2 bases from J, the gap between germline ends came to 14 bases. Full variable domain (missing parts from reference TRBV19 and TRBJ1-5): DGGITQSPKYLFRKEGQNVTLSCEQNLNHDAMYWYRQDPGQGLRLIYYSQIVNDFQKGDIAEGYSVSREKKESFPLTVTSAQKNPTAFYLCASSIGGGHGNQPQHFGDGTRLSIL.

The gene calls are TRBV27 and TRBJ1-5; D may be TRBD1 (5 bases). Trimming removed 10 bases at V and 4 bases at J, with 20 bases between. There are 15 residues in the CDR3. Germline V gene sequence: CDR1 MNHEY, CDR2 SMNVEV (reference sequence). CDR3 region: CATSKEGLGNQPQHF. For the CDR3, the DNA is TGTGCCACCAGCAAGGAGGGGCTAGGTAATCAGCCCCAGCATTTT.

The gene calls are TRBV2 and TRBJ2-2, with TRBD1 matching over 7 bases. Trimming took 6 bases from V and 0 from J; bases not matched to a gene: 7. Germline V lookup: CDR1 SNHLY, CDR2 FYNNEI. The CDR3 is made up of 16 amino acids. CDR3 coding DNA: TGTGCCAGCAGACCTAGGGACAGTACGAACACCGGGGAGCTGTTTTTT. Protein: CASRPRDSTNTGELFF.

The V call is TRBV18, the J call TRBJ1-3; the D gene is possibly TRBD1 (5 bases). Germline CDR1 KGHSH, CDR2 LQKENI. The CDR3 contains 15 residues. V was trimmed by 0 bases and J by 1 base, leaving 7 bases between them. This CDR3 reads CASSPPTGSGNTIYF. CDR3 sequence (DNA): TGTGCCAGCTCACCACCAACAGGTTCTGGAAACACCATATATTTT.

This clone was observed once. The chain joins TRBV19 to TRBJ1-1; 9 bases agree with TRBD1. The CDR3 spans 14 residues. Germline V gene sequence: CDR1 LNHDA, CDR2 SQIVND (reference sequence). The ends lost 5 bases at V and 3 bases at J; junction bases unmatched: 4. In nucleotides, the CDR3 is TGTGCCAGTAGTCCGACAGGGGGGCACACTGAAGCTTTCTTT. Translation: CASSPTGGHTEAFF. The variable domain in full, with the rest retrieved from reference TRBV19 and TRBJ1-1, is DGGITQSPKYLFRKEGQNVTLSCEQNLNHDAMYWYRQDPGQGLRLIYYSQIVNDFQKGDIAEGYSVSREKKESFPLTVTSAQKNPTAFYLCASSPTGGHTEAFFGQGTRLTVV.

The chain carries TRBV28 and TRBJ1-1; 8 bases map to TRBD1. This CDR3 has 14 residues. Per germline, CDR1 MDHEN and CDR2 SYDVKM. V trimming: 5 bases; J trimming: 1 base; junction bases outside the gene matches: 3. CDR3 bases: TGTGCCAGCAGTCTAGACAGGGGGAACACTGAAGCTTTCTTT. Encoded protein: CASSLDRGNTEAFF.

DNA for the CDR3: TGTGCCAGCAGCCCGAGGTCTGAAGCTTTCTTT. Translating gives CASSPRSEAFF. The J gene is TRBJ1-1, the V gene TRBV2; D not resolved. Germline loops: CDR1 SNHLY, CDR2 FYNNEI. Trimming removed 6 bases at V and 6 bases at J, with 8 bases between. This CDR3 comprises 11 residues.

V and J are TRBV28 and TRBJ1-5, with D possibly matching TRBD1 (5 bases). The CDR3 is 12 amino acids. With 7 bases removed from V and 2 bases from J, the gap between germline ends came to 6 bases. Germline V lookup: CDR1 MDHEN, CDR2 SYDVKM. CDR3 sequence (DNA): TGTGCCAGCATACAGGGCAATCAGCCCCAGCATTTT. Protein product: CASIQGNQPQHF.